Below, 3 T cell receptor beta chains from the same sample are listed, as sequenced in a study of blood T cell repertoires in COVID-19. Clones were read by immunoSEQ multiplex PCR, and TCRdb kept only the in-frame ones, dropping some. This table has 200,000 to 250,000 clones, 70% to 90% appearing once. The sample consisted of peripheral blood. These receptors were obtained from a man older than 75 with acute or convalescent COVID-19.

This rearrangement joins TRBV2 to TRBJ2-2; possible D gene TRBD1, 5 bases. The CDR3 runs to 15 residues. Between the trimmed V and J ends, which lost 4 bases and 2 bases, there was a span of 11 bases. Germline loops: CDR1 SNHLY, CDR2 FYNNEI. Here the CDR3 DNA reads TGTGCCAGCAGTGTATCCGACAGAAACACCGGGGAGCTGTTTTTT. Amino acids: CASSVSDRNTGELFF.

CDR3 amino acids: CASRTTGLSNQPQHF. DNA for the CDR3: TGTGCCAGTAGGACAACAGGGCTGAGCAATCAGCCCCAGCATTTT. The chain employs TRBV19 and TRBJ1-5; a weak D match, TRBD1 (6 bases). Trimming removed 6 bases from V and 1 base from J, with 13 bases in between. Per the germline V gene, CDR1 is LNHDA and CDR2 is SQIVND (reference sequence). This CDR3 spans 15 amino acids.

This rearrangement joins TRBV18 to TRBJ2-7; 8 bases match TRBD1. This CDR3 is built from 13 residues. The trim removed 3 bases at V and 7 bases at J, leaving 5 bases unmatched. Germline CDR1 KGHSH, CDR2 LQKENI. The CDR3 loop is CASSPGQGREQYF. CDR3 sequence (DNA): TGTGCCAGCTCACCCGGACAGGGAAGGGAGCAGTACTTC.